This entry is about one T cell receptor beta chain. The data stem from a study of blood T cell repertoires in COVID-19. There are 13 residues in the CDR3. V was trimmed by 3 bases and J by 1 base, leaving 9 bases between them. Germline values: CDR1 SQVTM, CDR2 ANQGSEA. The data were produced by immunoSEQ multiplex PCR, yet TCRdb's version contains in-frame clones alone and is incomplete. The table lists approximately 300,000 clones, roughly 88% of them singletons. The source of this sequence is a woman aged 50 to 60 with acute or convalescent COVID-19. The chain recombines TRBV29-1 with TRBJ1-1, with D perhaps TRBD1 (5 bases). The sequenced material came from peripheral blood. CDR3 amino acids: CSVDVGGNTEAFF. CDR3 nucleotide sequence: TGCAGCGTTGACGTGGGGGGGAACACTGAAGCTTTCTTT.